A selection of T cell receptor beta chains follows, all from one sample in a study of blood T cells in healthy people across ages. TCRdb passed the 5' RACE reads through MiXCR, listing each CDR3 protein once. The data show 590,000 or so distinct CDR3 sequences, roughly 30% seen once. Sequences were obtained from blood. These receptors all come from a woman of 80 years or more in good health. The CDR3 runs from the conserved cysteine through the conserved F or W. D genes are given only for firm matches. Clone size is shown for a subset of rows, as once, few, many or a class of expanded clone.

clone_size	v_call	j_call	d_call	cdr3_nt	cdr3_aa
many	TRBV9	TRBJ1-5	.	TGTGCCAGCAGCGACGGGACGAGTTATCAGCCCCAGCATTTT	CASSDGTSYQPQHF
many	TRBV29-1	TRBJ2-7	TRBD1	TGCAGCGTTGAAACGGACAGGGCCTACGAGCAGTACTTC	CSVETDRAYEQYF
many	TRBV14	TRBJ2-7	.	TGTGCCAGCAGCCAAGATGTAGGATTCGCCTACGAGCAGTACTTC	CASSQDVGFAYEQYF
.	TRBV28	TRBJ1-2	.	TGTGCCAGCAGTTTAGCTGAACAGACCTATGGCTACACCTTC	CASSLAEQTYGYTF
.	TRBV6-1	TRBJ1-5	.	TGTGCCAGCAGTGAAAGCCCGGCGGAGGGAAGCAATCAGCCCCAGCATTTT	CASSESPAEGSNQPQHF
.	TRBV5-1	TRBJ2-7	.	TGCGCCAGCAGCCCCCGGGACGGAGGGTCCGAGCAGTACTTC	CASSPRDGGSEQYF
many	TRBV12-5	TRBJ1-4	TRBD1	TGTGCTAGTGAACCGGGACAGGGGTCCCTTGGGAATGAAAAACTGTTTTTT	CASEPGQGSLGNEKLFF
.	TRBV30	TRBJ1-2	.	TGTGCCTGGAGTGAAGTCCGGGCCTATGGCTACACCTTC	CAWSEVRAYGYTF
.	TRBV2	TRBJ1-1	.	TGTGCCAGCAGACGAATAGGGGGTAATGAAGCTTTCTTT	CASRRIGGNEAFF
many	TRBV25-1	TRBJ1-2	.	TGTGCCAGCAGTGGTCCACAGGGTGGCCGCTACACCTTC	CASSGPQGGRYTF
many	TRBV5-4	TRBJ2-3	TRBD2	TGTGCCAGCAGTCCACCGGGACTAGCGGGAGCGCAGTATTTT	CASSPPGLAGAQYF
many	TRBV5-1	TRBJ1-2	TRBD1	TGCGCCAGCAGCTCGGGACAGGGCGCCTATGGCTACACCTTC	CASSSGQGAYGYTF
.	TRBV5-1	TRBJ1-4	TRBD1	TGCGCCAGCAGCAGTACGGGACAGGGGGCAATTGAAAAACTGTTTTTT	CASSSTGQGAIEKLFF
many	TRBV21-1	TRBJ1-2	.	TGTGCCAGCAGCAAATTTAACGGCGAGACAGGGGAGAACTATGGCTACACCTTC	CASSKFNGETGENYGYTF
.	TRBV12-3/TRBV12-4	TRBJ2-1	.	TGTGCCAGCAGTTTGGTTGGCGTACAGGGAGTAAGGAGGGGGATAGAGACCCAGTTCTTC	CASSLVGVQGVRRGIETQFF
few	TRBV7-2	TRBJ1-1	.	TGTGCCAGCAAATCAAACTCGAACACTGAAGCTTTCTTT	CASKSNSNTEAFF
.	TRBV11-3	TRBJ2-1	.	TGTGCCAGCAGCGCAGGGGGGTTAGCCTACGAGCAGTTCTTC	CASSAGGLAYEQFF
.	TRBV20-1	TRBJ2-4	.	TGCAGTGCTAGATCTTCGGGGGTGAACATTCAGTACTTC	CSARSSGVNIQYF
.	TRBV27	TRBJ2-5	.	TGTGCCAGCAGTTTCCGCTGGGGGTTCGGGATACAGGAGACCCAGTACTTC	CASSFRWGFGIQETQYF
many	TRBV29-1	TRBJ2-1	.	TGCAGCGTTGATTACGGACAGTTGTACAATGAGCAGTTCTTC	CSVDYGQLYNEQFF
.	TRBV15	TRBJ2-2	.	TGTGCCACCAGCAGAGATATGACCCGGGGGACCGGGGAGCTGTTTTTT	CATSRDMTRGTGELFF
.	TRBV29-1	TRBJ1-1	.	TGCAGCGTGGGTAATACTGAAGCTTTCTTT	CSVGNTEAFF
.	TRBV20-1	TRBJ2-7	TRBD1	TGCAGTGCTAGAGACCCCCTCGGGACAGACTACGAGCAGTACTTC	CSARDPLGTDYEQYF
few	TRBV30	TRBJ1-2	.	TGTGCCTGGAGGCAGGAGCATTCCTATGGCTACACCTTC	CAWRQEHSYGYTF